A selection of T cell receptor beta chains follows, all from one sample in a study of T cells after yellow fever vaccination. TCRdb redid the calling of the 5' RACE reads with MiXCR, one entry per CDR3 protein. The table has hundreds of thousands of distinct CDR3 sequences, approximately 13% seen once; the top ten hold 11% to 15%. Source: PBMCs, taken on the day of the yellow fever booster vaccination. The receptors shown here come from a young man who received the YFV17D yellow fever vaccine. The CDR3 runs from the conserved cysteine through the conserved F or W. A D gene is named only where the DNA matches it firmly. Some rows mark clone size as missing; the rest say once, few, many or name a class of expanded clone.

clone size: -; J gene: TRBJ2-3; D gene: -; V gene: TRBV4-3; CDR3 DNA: TGCGCCAGCAGCCAAACCACAGGCCCCACAGATACGCAGTATTTT; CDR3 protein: CASSQTTGPTDTQYF
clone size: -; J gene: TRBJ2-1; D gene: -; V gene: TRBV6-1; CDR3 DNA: TGTGCCAGCAGTCCCGACGCGCGTCGCTCCTACAATGAGCAGTTCTTC; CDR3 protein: CASSPDARRSYNEQFF
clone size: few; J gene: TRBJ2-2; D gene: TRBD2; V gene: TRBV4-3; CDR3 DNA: TGCGCCAGCAGCCAAGTCGGCGGGAGCATCAACACCGGGGAGCTGTTTTTT; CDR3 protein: CASSQVGGSINTGELFF
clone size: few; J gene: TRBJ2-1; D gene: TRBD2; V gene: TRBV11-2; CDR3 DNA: TGTGCCAGCAGCCCCACCATCCTAATCCGGAGCGGGAGGGCCTACAATGAGCAGTTCTTC; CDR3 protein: CASSPTILIRSGRAYNEQFF
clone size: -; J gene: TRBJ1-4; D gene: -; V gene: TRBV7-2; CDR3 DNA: TGTGCCAGCAGTGAAATTTCCTTTGGAGAAAAACTGTTTTTT; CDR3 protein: CASSEISFGEKLFF
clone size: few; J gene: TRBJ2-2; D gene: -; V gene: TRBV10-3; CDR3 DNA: TGTGCCATCAGGCCTCAGAGGGATCGTAAATCATCGAACACCGGGGAGCTGTTTTTT; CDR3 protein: CAIRPQRDRKSSNTGELFF
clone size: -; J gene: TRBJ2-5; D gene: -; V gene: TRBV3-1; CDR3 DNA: TGTGCCAGCAGCCAATTTGCAGAGACCCAGTACTTC; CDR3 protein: CASSQFAETQYF
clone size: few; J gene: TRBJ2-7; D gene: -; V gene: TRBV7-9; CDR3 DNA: TGTGCCAGCAGCGATCCTCAGGGGTCCGCGCAGTACTTC; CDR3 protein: CASSDPQGSAQYF
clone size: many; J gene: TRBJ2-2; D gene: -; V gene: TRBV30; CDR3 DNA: TGTGCCTGGAGAGTTCTAGCGTCGACCGGGGAGCTGTTTTTT; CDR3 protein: CAWRVLASTGELFF
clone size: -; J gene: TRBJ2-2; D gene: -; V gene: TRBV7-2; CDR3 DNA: TGTGCCAGCAGCTTAGACAGAGGCCACCGGGAGCTGTTTTTT; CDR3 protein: CASSLDRGHRELFF
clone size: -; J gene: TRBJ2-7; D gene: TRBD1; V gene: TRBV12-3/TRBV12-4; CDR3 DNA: TGTGCCAGCAGGCTGGACAGGGTAGGGGAGCAGTACTTC; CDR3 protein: CASRLDRVGEQYF
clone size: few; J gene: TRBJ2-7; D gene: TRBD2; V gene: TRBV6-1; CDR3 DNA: TGTGCCAGCAGTACCCGGGGGGCGGGAGGTTTCGACGAGCAGTACTTC; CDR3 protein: CASSTRGAGGFDEQYF
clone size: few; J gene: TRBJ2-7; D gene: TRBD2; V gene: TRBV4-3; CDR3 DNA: TGCGCCAGCAGCCAAGGTCTAGCGGGGTTCTACGAGCAGTACTTC; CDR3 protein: CASSQGLAGFYEQYF
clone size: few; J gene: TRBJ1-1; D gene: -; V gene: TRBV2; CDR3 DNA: TGTGCCAGCAGCGATTCCCCTCGCGATGAAGCTTTCTTT; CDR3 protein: CASSDSPRDEAFF
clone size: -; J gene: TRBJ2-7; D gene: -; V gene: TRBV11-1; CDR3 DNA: TGTGCCAGCAGCGCCCTCGTAGCTCAAGGGGGGACCTTCTACGAGCAGTACTTC; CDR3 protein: CASSALVAQGGTFYEQYF
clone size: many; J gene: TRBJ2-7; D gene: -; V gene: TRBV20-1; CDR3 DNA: TGCAGTGCTAGCCCGACGGCAGTACCCTCCTACGAGCAGTACTTC; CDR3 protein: CSASPTAVPSYEQYF
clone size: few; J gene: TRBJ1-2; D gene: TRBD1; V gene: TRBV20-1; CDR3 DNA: TGCAGTGCTAGAAGCGACAGGGCTAACTATGGCTACACCTTC; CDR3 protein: CSARSDRANYGYTF
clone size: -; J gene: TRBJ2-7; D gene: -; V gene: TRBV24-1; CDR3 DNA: TGTGCCCTCGGCCACGGCAGGAGGTTCTACGAGCAGTACTTC; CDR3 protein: CALGHGRRFYEQYF
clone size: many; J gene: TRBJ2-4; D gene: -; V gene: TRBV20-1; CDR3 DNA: TGCAGTGGCGAACTGAGCCTCCTAGCCAAAAACATTCAGTACTTC; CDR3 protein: CSGELSLLAKNIQYF
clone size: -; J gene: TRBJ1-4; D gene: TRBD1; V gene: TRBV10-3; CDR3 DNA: TGTGCCATCAGTGGGGGACAGTATGAAAAACTGTTTTTT; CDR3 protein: CAISGGQYEKLFF
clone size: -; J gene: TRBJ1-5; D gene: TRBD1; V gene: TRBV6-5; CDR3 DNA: TGTGCCAGCAGTTACGACAGGGGAGGCAATCAGCCCCAGCATTTT; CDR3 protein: CASSYDRGGNQPQHF
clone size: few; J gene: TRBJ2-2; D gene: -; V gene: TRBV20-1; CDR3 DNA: TGCAGTGCCAGGGAGGGGGGAAGATCAGCCGGGGAGCTGTTTTTT; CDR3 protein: CSAREGGRSAGELFF
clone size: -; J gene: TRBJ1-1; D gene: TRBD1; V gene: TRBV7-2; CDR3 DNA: TGTGCCAGCAGCTTCCGACAGGGGAGGGCTTTCTTT; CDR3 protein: CASSFRQGRAFF
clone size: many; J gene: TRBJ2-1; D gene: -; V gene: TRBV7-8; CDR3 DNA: TGTGCCAGCAGCTACGACTCCGGGACTGCAACCCCGGCGCAGTTCTTC; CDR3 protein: CASSYDSGTATPAQFF
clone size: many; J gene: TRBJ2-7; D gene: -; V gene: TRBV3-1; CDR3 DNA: TGTGCCAGCAGCCTTAACCAGGGAGTCTCCTACGAGCAGTACTTC; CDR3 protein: CASSLNQGVSYEQYF
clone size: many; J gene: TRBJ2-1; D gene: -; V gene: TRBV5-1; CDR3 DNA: TGCGCCAGCAGCTTGGGCGGGATCACCTACAATGAGCAGTTCTTC; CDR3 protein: CASSLGGITYNEQFF
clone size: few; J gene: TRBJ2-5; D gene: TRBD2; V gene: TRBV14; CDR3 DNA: TGTGCCAGCAGCCAAGGACTAGCGGGATCAGAGACCCAGTACTTC; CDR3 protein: CASSQGLAGSETQYF
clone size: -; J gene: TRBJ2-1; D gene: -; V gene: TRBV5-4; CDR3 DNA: TGTGCCAGCAGCTTGGTAGTCTCGAGCAATGAGCAGTTCTTC; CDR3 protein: CASSLVVSSNEQFF
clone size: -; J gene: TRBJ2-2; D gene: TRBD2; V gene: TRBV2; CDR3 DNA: TGTGCCAGCACCTGGACTAGCGGAGCTCCCGCGAACACCGGGGAGCTGTTTTTT; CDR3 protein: CASTWTSGAPANTGELFF
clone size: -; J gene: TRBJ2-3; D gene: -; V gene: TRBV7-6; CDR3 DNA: TGTGCCAGCAGCTTTGGGCAGCCCAGCACAGATACGCAGTATTTT; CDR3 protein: CASSFGQPSTDTQYF
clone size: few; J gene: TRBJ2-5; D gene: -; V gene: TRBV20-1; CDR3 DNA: TGCAGTGCTAGTAGGCGCGTCGGAAGTAAGGAGACCCAGTACTTC; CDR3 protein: CSASRRVGSKETQYF
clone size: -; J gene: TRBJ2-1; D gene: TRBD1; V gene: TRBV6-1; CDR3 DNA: TGTGCCAACCAAGCCGGGACAGGAACTCACAATGAGCAGTTCTTC; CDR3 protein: CANQAGTGTHNEQFF